The present entry profiles one T cell receptor (beta chain) with its context. The clone's antigen remains unknown. The input lacks base qualities; no much larger clone sits a single base away. From the cysteine up to the phenylalanine, the CDR3 has a length of 15 residues. CDR3 DNA is the only sequence kept; it has 45 bases, read in frame from the first base. Here V drops 6 bases and J drops 8 bases, and the junction holds 13 bases not matched to any gene. CDR1 and CDR2, looked up from the germline V gene (reference sequence), are SEHNR and FQNEAQ. For each enrolled patient, mismatch repair deficiency was established using either polymerase chain reaction or immunohistochemistry. TCR sequencing was performed for three patients who responded to pembrolizumab therapy. Pembrolizumab PD-1 blockade was prospectively tested in advanced mismatch repair-deficient cancers, regardless of tissue of origin, in the phase II trial. Peripheral blood T cell samples were serially collected before and at multiple times after PD-1 blockade was started. Blood sampling times were expressed in weeks after the first pembrolizumab dose.

The data are from a study of PD-1 blockade in mismatch repair-deficient tumors (TCRdb year 2017). Study-level background: The trial enrolled some 82 consecutive patients with about a dozen mismatch repair-deficient cancer types between 2013 and 2016, all previously treated and progressing. Tumor-associated T cell clones were tracked in the peripheral blood of patients responding to PD-1 blockade by deep sequencing of TCR CDR3 regions. General study outcomes and caveats: Tumor-resident clones, often undetectable in blood before treatment, expanded rapidly after pembrolizumab and then contracted, generally before radiologic responses.

The method was the immunoSEQ multiplex PCR assay. TCRdb limited this immuneACCESS table to in-frame rearrangements with V and J called. A share of clones is missing; checked studies link under half to unresolved V genes, and the rest is unexplained. This sample holds 90,000 to 130,000 clones; roughly 80% were observed only once. The ten largest clones represent 4% to 6% of the sample. The sequenced sample was peripheral blood, obtained 60 weeks after starting pembrolizumab. This receptor was taken from an adult with mismatch repair-deficient cancer. The sequence is built from TRBV7-9 and TRBJ2-1, with TRBD1 identical over 7 junction bases. Here is the DNA: TGTGCCAGCAGTCAAACAGGGGCCCCCTCTTATGAGCAGTTCTTC. It translates to CASSQTGAPSYEQFF. With the rest looked up from the reference TRBV7-9 and TRBJ2-1 genes rather than sequenced, the full variable domain is DTGVSQNPRHKITKRGQNVTFRCDPISEHNRLYWYRQTLGQGPEFLTYFQNEAQLEKSRLLSDRFSAERPKGSFSTLEIQRTEQGDSAMYLCASSQTGAPSYEQFFGPGTRLTVL.